A single sample is the source of the 8 T cell receptor beta chains below, sequenced in a study of blood T cell repertoires in COVID-19. Some clones are missing from TCRdb's copy, which holds only in-frame ones; the method was immunoSEQ multiplex PCR. The table records approximately 310,000 clones, about nine tenths of them present only once. Sample: PBMCs or T cells enriched from blood (not recorded which). The receptors shown here come from a man aged 55 to 70 who had recovered from COVID-19.

V and J are TRBV5-5 and TRBJ1-2; D ambiguous. Looked up from germline, CDR1 is SGHKS and CDR2 is YYEKEE (reference sequence). This CDR3 spans 14 amino acids. Trimming stripped 4 bases from V and 7 bases from J, with 17 bases between. CDR3 region: CASSHTGNLAGYTF. As DNA, the CDR3 is TGTGCCAGCAGCCACACCGGGAACTTGGCTGGCTACACCTTC.

The chain links TRBV28 to TRBJ2-7; TRBD1 matches at 10 bases. The germline V gene encodes CDR1 MDHEN and CDR2 SYDVKM. V shed 1 base, J shed 2 bases, and the junction held 5 bases outside the gene matches. This CDR3 region has 16 residues. CDR3 sequence: CASSLLEGTGAYEQYF. CDR3 sequence (DNA): TGTGCCAGCAGTTTATTAGAGGGGACAGGGGCCTACGAGCAGTACTTC. Full variable domain (outside the CDR3, taken from reference TRBV28 and TRBJ2-7): DVKVTQSSRYLVKRTGEKVFLECVQDMDHENMFWYRQDPGLGLRLIYFSYDVKMKEKGDIPEGYSVSREKKERFSLILESASTNQTSMYLCASSLLEGTGAYEQYFGPGTRLTVT.

The V gene is TRBV6-7, the J gene TRBJ2-7; perhaps TRBD1 as D (5 bases). TRBV6-7 is an ORF; its function is uncertain. The CDR3 contains 14 residues. V gave up 9 bases and J gave up 0 bases, with 15 bases separating them. In DNA, the CDR3 is TGTGCCAGGGGTAAGACAGTCCCCTCCTACGAGCAGTACTTC. Its protein product is CARGKTVPSYEQYF.

This chain links TRBV24-1 with TRBJ2-2; D may be TRBD2 (6 bases). Germline assignment: CDR1 KGHDR and CDR2 SFDVKD. The CDR3 is 16 residues long. Trimming pared 3 bases from V and 6 bases from J, leaving 16 bases between. The CDR3 coding sequence is TGTGCCACCAGTGATAAGGGGACTGTTTACGCCGGGGAGCTGTTTTTT. It encodes CATSDKGTVYAGELFF.

The chain has TRBV5-1 and TRBJ2-7; D possibly corresponds to TRBD2 (6 bases). The ends were cut back, 8 bases at V and 2 bases at J, with 11 bases in the middle. The CDR3 loop spans 12 amino acids. CDR1 is SGHRS and CDR2 is YFSETQ in the germline V gene. DNA of the CDR3: TGCGCCAGTTCCGGGACTGCCTACGAGCAGTACTTC. This gives the protein CASSGTAYEQYF.

The chain has TRBV5-4 and TRBJ2-7, with TRBD2 identical over 9 bases. CDR1 is SGHNT, CDR2 YYREEE, per germline (reference sequence). CDR3 length equals 16 residues. V gave up 4 bases and J gave up 0 bases; unmatched junction bases: 8. In nucleotides, the CDR3 is TGTGCCAGCAGCCAGACCGCGGGGGGGCTCTCCTACGAGCAGTACTTC. Translation gives CASSQTAGGLSYEQYF. The whole variable domain, remainder taken from reference TRBV5-4 and TRBJ2-7, is ETGVTQSPTHLIKTRGQQVTLRCSSQSGHNTVSWYQQALGQGPQFIFQYYREEENGRGNFPPRFSGLQFPNYSSELNVNALELDDSALYLCASSQTAGGLSYEQYFGPGTRLTVT.

This chain joins TRBV19 and TRBJ2-5; 11 positions match TRBD2. V shed 4 bases, J shed 4 bases, and the junction held 5 bases outside the gene matches. The CDR3 spans 15 residues. The V gene's germline CDR1 is LNHDA and CDR2 SQIVND (reference sequence). The CDR3 loop is CASSKLAGVIETQYF. Here the CDR3 DNA reads TGTGCCAGTAGTAAACTAGCGGGAGTTATAGAGACCCAGTACTTC.

V and J are TRBV29-1 and TRBJ2-7, with TRBD1 matching over 9 bases. V was pared by 7 bases and J by 2 bases, with 3 bases of the junction left unmatched. Germline V CDR1 and CDR2: SQVTM, ANQGSEA. The CDR3 is 12 residues long. The CDR3 region is CSARQGAYEQYF. CDR3 DNA: TGCAGCGCCCGACAGGGGGCCTACGAGCAGTACTTC.